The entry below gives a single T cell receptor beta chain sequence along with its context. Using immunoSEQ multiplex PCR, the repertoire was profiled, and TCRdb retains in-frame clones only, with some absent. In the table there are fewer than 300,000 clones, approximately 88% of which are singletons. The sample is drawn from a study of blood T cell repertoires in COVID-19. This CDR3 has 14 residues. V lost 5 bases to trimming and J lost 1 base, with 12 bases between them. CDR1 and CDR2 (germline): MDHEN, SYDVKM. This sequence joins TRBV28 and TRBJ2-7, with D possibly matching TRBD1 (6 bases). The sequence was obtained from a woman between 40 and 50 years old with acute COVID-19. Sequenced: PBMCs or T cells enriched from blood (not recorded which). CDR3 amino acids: CASSPGHPSYEQYF. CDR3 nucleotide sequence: TGTGCCAGCAGTCCGGGACATCCATCCTACGAGCAGTACTTC.